This is a list of T cell receptor beta chains from one sample in a study of shared clonotypes between healthy human individuals. The assay was immunoSEQ multiplex PCR, and TCRdb's table has in-frame clones only and misses some. This table holds some 690,000 clones, roughly 91% found once. What was sequenced was memory CD8+ T cells from PBMCs. These receptors all come from a man between 18 and 29 years old in good health. Some clones in this sample may be carry-over from other donors' samples. The CDR3 runs from the conserved cysteine through the conserved F or W. The order of the fields is V gene, CDR3 protein.

TRBV4-3	CASSHQRASKNIQYF
TRBV27	CASSLSWGQFLYEQYF
TRBV29-1	CSVTGVGTEAFF
TRBV6-5	CASSYLGDTQYF
TRBV29-1	CSVLGQGGNEQFF
TRBV6-6	CASSNPGAFSEQYF
TRBV19	CASSIWKNTEAFF
TRBV28	CASSGGGWNQPQHF
TRBV6-1	CASSGPGEAFALWPQHF
TRBV18	CASSPGLADSYNEQFF
TRBV2	CASSDSSESSYNEQFF
TRBV10-3	CATTDSGNTIYF
TRBV7-2	CASSPNLGGTQETQYF
TRBV5-1	CASSLPTYEQYF
TRBV11-1	CASSSGDYEQYF
TRBV7-3	CASSPGMGSSYNEQFF
TRBV5-1	CASRQGREGGYTF
TRBV7-9	CASSLTLAPSTDTQYF
TRBV4-3	CASSQDFPGSYEQYF
TRBV4-1	CASSQDTLYKGGIAEKLFF
TRBV9	CASSVEGGTDTQYF
TRBV27	CASSSRTSGGSFEQFF
TRBV4-1	CASSQEGSAEAFF
TRBV30	CAWDLGAGNEKLFF
TRBV21-1	CASSHRIFETQYF
TRBV27	CASSFGGREDTQYF
TRBV7-9	CASSLLSSGAGGLFF
TRBV29-1	CSVEEKGLAGGEQYF
TRBV9	CASSVVTGHPNTEAFF
TRBV5-1	CASSLKDSSYYYEQYF
TRBV7-6	CASSLTLDGNYGYTF
TRBV27	CASRPNRGSEQYF
TRBV9	CASSVGPGPSNEKLFF
TRBV5-4	CASSLWGTNYGYTF
TRBV2	CASSELKWNQPQHF
TRBV9	CASSVGPRAPEQYF
TRBV4-1	CASSQDEGGQFF
TRBV5-5	CASSSRVGATLYGYTF
TRBV19	CASSAYWRPGYEQYF
TRBV28	CASNFRDTLYEQYF
TRBV5-4	CASSPPPGLQSNEQFF
TRBV29-1	CSVTGPTGDEQFF
TRBV28	CASSSRGLSGNTIYF
TRBV9	CASSVDPGQPQHF
TRBV21-1	CASSKAWGVMRSPLHF
TRBV9	CASSVAGGRGFDEQYF
TRBV5-1	CASSLDRGLWEQFF
TRBV6-1	CASSEARREQFF
TRBV7-6	CASSLRTSGIDEQFF
TRBV27	CASSFSTSGSTDTQYF
TRBV10-3	CATRTGGEGNTIYF
TRBV30	CAWSPSLIREQFF
TRBV27	CASSLSPSREAFF
TRBV9	CASSAPGQLSYNEQFF